This entry lists 11 T cell receptor beta chains sequenced from one sample in a study of T cells after yellow fever vaccination. TCRdb used MiXCR to reprocess the 5' RACE reads, holding one entry per CDR3 protein. The data contain some 240,000 distinct CDR3 sequences, about 5.2% of them singletons. Source: CD4+ T cells sorted from PBMCs, taken on the day of the yellow fever booster vaccination. These receptor sequences come from a man between 18 and 29 years old who received the YFV17D yellow fever vaccine.

This clonotype was detected only a few times. This chain links TRBV7-2 with TRBJ2-5, with TRBD2 identical over 8 bases. This CDR3 has 16 amino acids. Trimming took 6 bases from V and 5 from J; bases not matched to a gene: 14. The V gene's germline CDR1 is SGHTA and CDR2 FQGNSA. In nucleotides, the CDR3 is TGTGCCAGCAGTCGCCTGGGGCTAGCGGGCGCTGAGACCCAGTACTTC. This sequence encodes CASSRLGLAGAETQYF. Complete variable domain (other parts from reference TRBV7-2 and TRBJ2-5): GAGVSQSPSNKVTEKGKDVELRCDPISGHTALYWYRQSLGQGLEFLIYFQGNSAPDKSGLPSDRFSAERTGGSVSTLTIQRTQQEDSAVYLCASSRLGLAGAETQYFGPGTRLLVL.

The chain links TRBV6-5 to TRBJ2-5, with D possibly matching TRBD1 (5 bases). Germline V gives CDR1 MNHEY, CDR2 SVGAGI. V was pared by 6 bases and J by 1 base, with 15 bases between. The CDR3 is 15 amino acids. The CDR3 spells CASRPLPGPQETQYF. The CDR3 DNA reads TGTGCCAGCAGACCACTTCCAGGGCCCCAAGAGACCCAGTACTTC.

This clonotype appeared a single time. V usage is TRBV6-5 and J usage is TRBJ2-7; possibly TRBD1 for D (6 bases). There are 15 residues in the CDR3. Germline V CDR1 and CDR2: MNHEY, SVGAGI. V was pared by 5 bases and J by 0 bases, with 14 bases between. The CDR3: CASSRSDSSSYEQYF. CDR3 bases: TGTGCCAGCAGTCGTTCGGACAGTTCCTCCTACGAGCAGTACTTC.

This clonotype appeared many times. The J gene is TRBJ1-5, the V gene TRBV20-1; D is ambiguous. The CDR3 covers 15 residues. Looked up from germline, CDR1 is DFQATT and CDR2 is SNEGSKA (reference sequence). Trimming took off 1 base at V and 6 bases at J, with 16 bases between the two ends. The CDR3 coding sequence is TGCAGTGCTAGAGGGGCCGGGATCGGAGGTCAGCCCCAGCATTTT. Its translation is CSARGAGIGGQPQHF.

This clonotype was detected many times. This chain uses TRBV9 with TRBJ2-1; possibly TRBD2 for D (7 bases). V was pared by 4 bases and J by 8 bases, with 13 bases between. The CDR3 consists of 13 residues. CDR1 is SGDLS, CDR2 YYNGEE, per germline. The CDR3 spells CASSSEGGYEQFF. The CDR3 region has the DNA TGTGCCAGCAGCTCAGAGGGGGGGTATGAGCAGTTCTTC. The full variable domain, completed using reference TRBV9 and TRBJ2-1, is DSGVTQTPKHLITATGQRVTLRCSPRSGDLSVYWYQQSLDQGLQFLIQYYNGEERAKGNILERFSAQQFPDLHSELNLSSLELGDSALYFCASSSEGGYEQFFGPGTRLTVL.

The J gene is TRBJ1-5, the V gene TRBV6-5; TRBD1 aligns across 10 bases. Per germline, CDR1 MNHEY and CDR2 SVGAGI. The ends lost 6 bases at V and 5 bases at J; junction bases unmatched: 7. CDR3 length: 15 amino acids. CDR3: CASRPGTGVYQPQHF. The CDR3 nucleotides are TGTGCCAGCAGACCCGGGACAGGGGTGTATCAGCCCCAGCATTTT.

This clonotype has just a few counts. This rearrangement joins TRBV7-2 to TRBJ2-3; maybe TRBD2 (5 bases). V dropped 4 bases and J dropped 4 bases, with 12 bases sitting between them. Germline V lookup: CDR1 SGHTA, CDR2 FQGNSA. The CDR3 loop spans 14 amino acids. The CDR3 DNA is TGTGCCAGCAGCTCGCCGGGATTTCCAGATACGCAGTATTTT. This translates into CASSSPGFPDTQYF.

This clonotype came up a few times. The chain links TRBV5-6 to TRBJ2-1, with D unresolved. The germline V gene has CDR1 SGHDT and CDR2 YYEEEE. This CDR3 region has 12 residues. The V end was cut by 2 bases, the J end by 13 bases, with 13 bases between. This chain's CDR3 is CASSLNNPLQFF. In DNA form, the CDR3 reads TGTGCCAGCAGCTTAAACAACCCCCTCCAGTTCTTC.

Many counts were recorded for this clonotype. The chain joins TRBV12-3 or TRBV12-4 to TRBJ2-7; 7 bases map to TRBD1. The ends lost 10 bases at V and 0 bases at J; junction bases unmatched: 6. The CDR3 contains 13 residues. CDR3 amino acids: CATTDRVSYEQYF. For the CDR3, the DNA is TGTGCCACAACAGACAGGGTCTCCTACGAGCAGTACTTC.

J is TRBJ1-3 and V is TRBV7-8; D unclear. The CDR3 totals 15 residues. CDR1 is SGHVS and CDR2 is FQNEAQ in the germline V gene. Deletions cut 4 bases from V and 4 bases from J, with 14 bases between. In DNA, the CDR3 is TGTGCCAGCAGCTCCCAGTTTGGAGGCGGAAACACCATATATTTT. Amino acid sequence: CASSSQFGGGNTIYF. The complete variable domain, with remaining parts taken from reference TRBV7-8 and TRBJ1-3, reads GAGVSQSPRYKVAKRGQDVALRCDPISGHVSLFWYQQALGQGPEFLTYFQNEAQLDKSGLPSDRFFAERPEGSVSTLKIQRTQQEDSAVYLCASSSQFGGGNTIYFGEGSWLTVV.

This clonotype was observed at least ten times. The V call is TRBV28, the J call TRBJ2-7; 8 positions agree with TRBD2. With V trimmed by 5 bases and J by 0 bases, 6 bases remained unmatched. The CDR3 is 15 residues long. In germline, CDR1 is MDHEN, CDR2 SYDVKM. The CDR3 DNA reads TGTGCCAGCAGTATAGCGGGGACGAGCTCCTACGAGCAGTACGTC. Its protein is CASSIAGTSSYEQYV.